One T cell receptor (beta chain) is described in this entry. Its antigen is currently unknown. This sample also contains other DNA sequences that code for the same CDR3. The data were taken from a study of beta chain features in type 1 diabetes. Naive, central memory, regulatory and stem cell-like memory cells within the CD4+ compartment were sorted using CD45RO/CCR7/CD25/CD127/CD95/CD27. CDR1 is SGDLS and CDR2 is YYNGEE in the germline V gene. The CDR3 has 15 amino acids. V was cut by 2 bases and J by 0 bases, with 6 bases left in between. General observations from the study: The cDNA sequencing approach could over-represent high-TCR-expressing cells. Across all four CD4+ subsets, people with type 1 diabetes showed modestly shorter TCRB CDR3s. Insertion counts at VDJ junctions were lower in type 1 diabetes patients, who also showed more deletions there. HLA influence on TCRB rearrangement stayed unresolved here.

What was sequenced were expressed TCRB transcripts, since all of the isolated RNA had been reverse transcribed. The data were produced by immunoSEQ multiplex PCR, yet TCRdb's version contains in-frame clones alone and is incomplete. The sample has 640,000 or so clones; over 13% are singletons. The rearrangement links TRBV9 to TRBJ2-6, with D uncertain. Sample: naive CD4+ T cells from blood. The origin of this receptor is a man younger than 30 with type 1 diabetes. The CDR3 region has the DNA TGTGCCAGCAGCGTTATAAGCTCTGGGGCCAACGTCCTGACTTTC. Its protein is CASSVISSGANVLTF.